This T cell receptor (beta chain) derives from a study of T cell responses to AZD1222 COVID-19 vaccine (dated by TCRdb to the early 2020s). About the full investigation: AZD1222 recipients given second doses at about 4 weeks or at about 12 weeks were pooled, since spike-specific TCR depth and breadth were not found to differ between the two schedules. A total of just over 230 trial participants underwent TCR sequencing, of whom around 210 had received two doses of AZD1222 and some 25 had received two doses of the MenACWY control vaccine. Trial participants were enrolled into age subgroups of 18-55, 56-69 and 70-plus years, which contained about 160, 30 and 59 TCR-sequenced participants, respectively.

The CDR3 regions of human TCRbeta chains were analyzed by immunosequencing. Per the original workflow: TCRs in the repertoires were compared against a reference library of SARS-CoV-2-specific TCRs that had been generated with the MIRA antigen-specificity platform. Breadth was defined as the fraction of unique TCRs that were SARS-CoV-2-associated. Depth was defined as the fraction of total T cells that were SARS-CoV-2-associated. Using the MIRA data, each spike-specific TCR was assigned both to the spike region to which the TCR was reactive and to a CD4 or CD8 class. Log10-transformed breadth and depth values were compared by one-way ANOVA with Sidak's multiple comparisons tests. Entries here come from immuneACCESS through TCRdb and include only in-frame sequences with V and J called. Some clones fail to appear in such tables; in the studies checked, an unresolved V gene covers under half of the shortfall, and the cause of the remainder is unknown. V and J calls and clone size are those listed in that table; D and trimming were worked out from the DNA. Counted in this sample were some 120,000 clones; about 87% of them appeared once. Under 7% of the sample is held by the ten biggest clonotypes.

The intended sense of this specimen's time point label: baseline before first vaccination. Vaccinee samples were obtained from the UK trials COV001 and COV002, which included a single-blind randomized controlled phase 2/3 trial of AZD1222 (ChAdOx1 nCoV-19) in healthy adults. For TCRbeta chain sequencing, PBMC samples were collected from trial participants at day 0 and at day 28 after the second dose. What the authors observed across the whole study: Reportedly, close to half of the unique spike-specific TCRs recognized epitopes lying outside the regions that are mutated in the B.1.351 and B.1.1.7 variants. Because no day 14 peak-response samples were available, the repertoires could be characterized only after the peak T cell response. Spike-specific TCR breadth and depth rose significantly after two AZD1222 doses compared with day 0 and with MenACWY recipients. The 56-69-year group was small, and its depth increase did not reach significance, likely because of low power. Participants were mostly white British, with more females than males. The authors suggested clonal diversity may have been underestimated. Conclusions about previously exposed vaccinees were limited because only a handful of AZD1222 recipients were SARS-CoV-2 seropositive at baseline. The vaccine-associated CD4 TCRs covered the entire spike protein, and the dominant responses fell in regions 160-218 and 743-854.

After removal of 7 bases from V and 2 bases from J, the junction retains 7 bases not matched to a gene. The CDR3 numbers 14 residues from cysteine through phenylalanine. Only the CDR3 DNA stays, 42 bases, in frame from base 1. According to the germline V gene (reference sequence), CDR1 reads LNHDA and CDR2 reads SQIVND. In regard to this clone: Its target antigen remains unknown. Base qualities are not at hand, and no much larger clone is one base apart.

This clonotype originated in an adult in good health. The sequencing here drew on peripheral blood, taken on day 0 of AZD1222 vaccination. Recombination connected TRBV19 to TRBJ1-2; 7 bases in the junction line up with TRBD1. The CDR3 has the sequence CASKQQGTNYGYTF. At the DNA level, the sequence is TGTGCCAGTAAGCAACAGGGGACCAACTATGGCTACACCTTC.